The 11 T cell receptor beta chains below all came from one sample that was sequenced in a study of PD-L1 blockade in urothelial cancer. TCRdb's copy holds only in-frame clones and misses some; the assay was immunoSEQ multiplex PCR. The sample lists 1,500 to 2,000 clones, around 30% occurring once. This specimen consisted of tumor tissue, obtained before atezolizumab (anti-PD-L1) treatment. The source of these receptors is a woman aged 60-70 years with urothelial cancer.

The chain carries TRBV11-3 and TRBJ2-3; the D gene is possibly TRBD2 (6 bases). The V and J ends lost 5 bases and 0 bases respectively, with 12 bases between them. CDR3 length: 15 residues. Looked up from germline, CDR1 is SGHNT and CDR2 is YENEEA. The CDR3 DNA reads as TGTGCCAGCAGCCCCCCGGGACTTAGCACAGATACGCAGTATTTT. Its translation is CASSPPGLSTDTQYF.

This clone is medium-sized (0.01 to 0.1%) by share. The gene calls are TRBV11-3 and TRBJ1-3, with 9 bases fitting TRBD1. V gave up 3 bases and J gave up 0 bases; unmatched junction bases: 3. The CDR3 extends over 16 amino acids. CDR1 is SGHNT and CDR2 is YENEEA in the germline V gene. This CDR3 reads CASSFGTGSSGNTIYF. As DNA, the CDR3 is TGTGCCAGCAGCTTTGGGACAGGGTCCTCTGGAAACACCATATATTTT.

This chain links TRBV5-1 with TRBJ1-1; D unresolved. Germline CDR1 and CDR2: SGHRS and YFSETQ. Trimming pared 0 bases from V and 0 bases from J, leaving 9 bases between. This CDR3 is built from 15 residues. DNA of the CDR3: TGCGCCAGCAGCTTGGAGTGGGGTTTGAACACTGAAGCTTTCTTT. Its protein is CASSLEWGLNTEAFF. The variable domain in full, completed from reference TRBV5-1 and TRBJ1-1, reads KAGVTQTPRYLIKTRGQQVTLSCSPISGHRSVSWYQQTPGQGLQFLFEYFSETQRNKGNFPGRFSGRQFSNSRSEMNVSTLELGDSALYLCASSLEWGLNTEAFFGQGTRLTVV.

This clone was seen a handful of times. The CDR3 here is CASSYLNTEAFF. CDR3 in DNA: TGTGCCAGCAGTTACCTGAACACTGAAGCTTTCTTT. V and J are TRBV9 and TRBJ1-1, with D unresolved. Germline V gene data show CDR1 as SGDLS and CDR2 as YYNGEE. This CDR3 has 12 amino acids. V was shortened by 5 bases and J by 0 bases, with 5 bases between the two germline ends.

A few counts support this clone. The chain uses TRBV19 and TRBJ1-5, with no clear D. The germline V gene encodes CDR1 LNHDA and CDR2 SQIVND (reference sequence). V was cut by 1 base and J by 0 bases, with 4 bases left in between. The CDR3 totals 14 residues. CDR3 loop: CASSIVASNQPQHF. The CDR3 bases are TGTGCCAGTAGTATAGTAGCTAGCAATCAGCCCCAGCATTTT.

This sequence joins TRBV18 and TRBJ2-3; perhaps TRBD2 as D (5 bases). The CDR3 covers 14 residues. The V gene lost 6 bases and the J gene lost 0 bases, with 10 bases spanning the gap. Per the germline V gene, CDR1 is KGHSH and CDR2 is LQKENI. The CDR3 DNA reads as TGTGCCAGCTCCCAGGACTCAAGCACAGATACGCAGTATTTT. Encoded protein: CASSQDSSTDTQYF.

This clone rates as medium-sized. This chain uses TRBV7-2 with TRBJ1-1; D gene unclear. This CDR3 has 13 amino acids. Germline V gives CDR1 SGHTA, CDR2 FQGNSA. V was shortened by 3 bases and J by 4 bases, with 9 bases between the two germline ends. The CDR3 is CASSFGRLTEAFF. DNA of the CDR3: TGTGCCAGCAGCTTCGGACGGCTCACTGAAGCTTTCTTT.

This clone was seen a handful of times. The rearrangement links TRBV5-1 to TRBJ2-3, with a tentative D call TRBD1 (6 bases). The CDR3 length is 14 residues. Germline lookup yields CDR1 SGHRS and CDR2 YFSETQ. Trimming pared 1 base from V and 0 bases from J, leaving 6 bases between. CDR3 in DNA: TGCGCCAGCAGCTTGACAGGGAGCACAGATACGCAGTATTTT. Protein sequence: CASSLTGSTDTQYF.

This clone is large in the sample. The V call is TRBV28, the J call TRBJ2-7; TRBD2 might be the D (6 bases). In germline, CDR1 is MDHEN, CDR2 SYDVKM. The ends were cut back, 4 bases at V and 2 bases at J, with 21 bases in the middle. The CDR3 is 17 amino acids. CDR3 sequence: CASSSFIMDGLTYEQYF. DNA for the CDR3: TGTGCCAGCAGTTCTTTCATAATGGACGGACTAACCTACGAGCAGTACTTC.

V is TRBV28 and J is TRBJ1-1; D not certain. V was cut by 5 bases and J by 2 bases, with 21 bases left in between. Germline V CDR1 and CDR2: MDHEN, SYDVKM. The CDR3 consists of 17 residues. Here the CDR3 reads CASSIPGAGSRNTEAFF. The CDR3 coding sequence is TGTGCCAGCAGTATCCCCGGAGCTGGATCAAGAAACACTGAAGCTTTCTTT.

The rearrangement uses TRBV19 and TRBJ1-1; D gene unclear. V was clipped by 3 bases and J by 1 base, with 9 bases between them. This CDR3 contains 14 residues. Germline V gene sequence: CDR1 LNHDA, CDR2 SQIVND (reference sequence). The DNA for the CDR3 is TGTGCCAGTAGTATCAGAGACCAGAACACTGAAGCTTTCTTT. Its protein is CASSIRDQNTEAFF.